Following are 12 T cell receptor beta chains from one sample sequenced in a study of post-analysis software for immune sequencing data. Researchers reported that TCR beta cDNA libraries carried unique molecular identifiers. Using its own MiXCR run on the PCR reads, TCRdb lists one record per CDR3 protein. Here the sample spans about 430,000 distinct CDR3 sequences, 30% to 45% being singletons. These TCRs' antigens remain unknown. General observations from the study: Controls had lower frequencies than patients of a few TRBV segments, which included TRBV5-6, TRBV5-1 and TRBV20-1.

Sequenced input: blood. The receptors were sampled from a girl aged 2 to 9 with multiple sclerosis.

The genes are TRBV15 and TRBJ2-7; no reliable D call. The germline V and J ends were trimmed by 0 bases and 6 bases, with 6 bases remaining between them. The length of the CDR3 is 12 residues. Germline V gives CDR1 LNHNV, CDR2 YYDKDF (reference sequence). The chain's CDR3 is CATSRDRSEQYF. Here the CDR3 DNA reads TGTGCCACCAGCAGAGATCGCTCCGAGCAGTACTTC. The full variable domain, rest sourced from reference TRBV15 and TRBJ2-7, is DAMVIQNPRYQVTQFGKPVTLSCSQTLNHNVMYWYQQKSSQAPKLLFHYYDKDFNNEADTPDNFQSRRPNTSFCFLDIRSPGLGDTAMYLCATSRDRSEQYFGPGTRLTVT.

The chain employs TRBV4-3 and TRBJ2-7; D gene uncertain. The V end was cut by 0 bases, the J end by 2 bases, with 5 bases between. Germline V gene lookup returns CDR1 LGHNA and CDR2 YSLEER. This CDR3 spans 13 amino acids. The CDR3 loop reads CASSQETPYEQYF. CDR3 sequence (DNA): TGCGCCAGCAGCCAAGAAACCCCCTACGAGCAGTACTTC.

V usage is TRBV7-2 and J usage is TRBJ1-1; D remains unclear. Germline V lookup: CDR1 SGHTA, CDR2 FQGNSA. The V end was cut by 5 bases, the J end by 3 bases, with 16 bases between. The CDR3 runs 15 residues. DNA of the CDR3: TGTGCCAGCAGCGCACAACAGAGTTCTTACACTGAAGCTTTCTTT. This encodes CASSAQQSSYTEAFF.

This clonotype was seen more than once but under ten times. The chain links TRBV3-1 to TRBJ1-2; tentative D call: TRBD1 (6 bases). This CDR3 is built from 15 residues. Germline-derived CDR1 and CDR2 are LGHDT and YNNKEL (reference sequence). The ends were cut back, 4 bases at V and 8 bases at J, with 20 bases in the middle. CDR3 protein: CASSRRIQGAGGYTF. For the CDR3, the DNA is TGTGCCAGCAGCCGACGGATACAGGGTGCGGGCGGCTACACCTTC.

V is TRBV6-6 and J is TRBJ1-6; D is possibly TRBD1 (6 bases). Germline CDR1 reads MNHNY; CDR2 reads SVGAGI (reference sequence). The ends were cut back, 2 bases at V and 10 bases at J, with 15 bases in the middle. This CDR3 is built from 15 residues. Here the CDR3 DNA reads TGTGCCAGCAGTTACGAACTACAGGGACGATCACCCCTCCACTTT. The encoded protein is CASSYELQGRSPLHF.

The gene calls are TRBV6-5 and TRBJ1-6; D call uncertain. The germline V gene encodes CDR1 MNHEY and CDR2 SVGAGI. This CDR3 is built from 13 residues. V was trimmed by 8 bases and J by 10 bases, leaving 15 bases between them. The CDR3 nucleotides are TGTGCCAGCCTGGCTAGGGAAAAATCACCCCTCCACTTT. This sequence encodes CASLAREKSPLHF.

The CDR3 here is CASSYSLYTYEQYF. In DNA, the CDR3 is TGTGCCAGCAGTTACTCTCTATACACCTACGAGCAGTACTTC. The chain employs TRBV6-5 and TRBJ2-7; D unresolved. V shed 0 bases and J shed 2 bases, with 8 bases lying between them. Germline CDR1 reads MNHEY; CDR2 reads SVGAGI. CDR3 length: 14 amino acids.

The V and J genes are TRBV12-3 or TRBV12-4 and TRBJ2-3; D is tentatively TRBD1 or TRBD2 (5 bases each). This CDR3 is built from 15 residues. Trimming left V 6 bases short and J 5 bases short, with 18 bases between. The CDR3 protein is CASRPTGTPLDTQYF. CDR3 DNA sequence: TGTGCCAGCAGACCTACCGGGACCCCCTTAGATACGCAGTATTTT.

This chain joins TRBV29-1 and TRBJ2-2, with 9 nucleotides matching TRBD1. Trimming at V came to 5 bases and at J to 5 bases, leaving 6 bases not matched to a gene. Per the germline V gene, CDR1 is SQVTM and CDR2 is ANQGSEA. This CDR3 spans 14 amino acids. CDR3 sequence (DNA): TGCAGCGTTAGGACAGGGGCAATAACCGGGGAGCTGTTTTTT. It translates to CSVRTGAITGELFF.

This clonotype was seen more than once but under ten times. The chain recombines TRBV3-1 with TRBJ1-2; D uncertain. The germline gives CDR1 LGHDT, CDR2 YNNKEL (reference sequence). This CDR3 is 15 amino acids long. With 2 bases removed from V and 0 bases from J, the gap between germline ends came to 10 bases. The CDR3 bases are TGTGCCAGCAGCCAACGACAACATACTAACTATGGCTACACCTTC. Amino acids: CASSQRQHTNYGYTF.

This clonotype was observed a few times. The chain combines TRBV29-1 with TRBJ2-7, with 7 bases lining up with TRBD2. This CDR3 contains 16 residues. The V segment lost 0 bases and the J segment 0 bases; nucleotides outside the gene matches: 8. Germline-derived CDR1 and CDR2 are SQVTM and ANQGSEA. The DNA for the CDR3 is TGCAGCGTTGAAGAGTGGTCTCGCGGGAGCTCCTACGAGCAGTACTTC. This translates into CSVEEWSRGSSYEQYF.

CDR3 sequence (DNA): TGTGCCAGCAGTTCTCCGGGACTAGCGGGGGTGAGCTCCTACGAGCAGTACTTC. Its protein product is CASSSPGLAGVSSYEQYF. This chain joins TRBV27 and TRBJ2-7; TRBD2 matches at 14 bases. V gave up 4 bases and J gave up 0 bases; unmatched junction bases: 8. The CDR3 is 18 residues long. Germline V gene sequence: CDR1 MNHEY, CDR2 SMNVEV (reference sequence).